This note documents a single T cell receptor (beta chain) sequence. Its antigen is undetermined. Generated by immunoSEQ multiplex PCR, the TCRdb table keeps only in-frame clones and is missing some. The table has 10,000 to 15,000 clones, 66% seen once. This CDR3 spans 15 amino acids. In germline, CDR1 is SEHNR, CDR2 FQNEAQ (reference sequence). Trimming cost V 5 bases and J 4 bases, with 17 bases left between them. This sample is part of a study of tumor-infiltrating lymphocytes in localized non-small cell lung cancer. Study-level background: From each patient, both tumor and uninvolved lung, non-adjacent to tumor, were sampled. Study-level points and caveats: Tumor T-cell fraction was not associated with recurrence-free survival. Each assay used a separate piece of the same tissue. IM1 and IM2 tumors showed no difference in T-cell fraction.

The sequenced sample was lung tumor tissue. This TCR was recovered from a human donor with non-small cell lung cancer. V is TRBV7-9 and J is TRBJ1-2, with a weak D call TRBD1 (5 bases). This CDR3 reads CASSPPPGRGYGYTF. In nucleotides, the CDR3 is TGTGCCAGCAGCCCGCCCCCGGGGCGCGGCTATGGCTACACCTTC.